Sequencing of this T cell receptor (beta chain) was carried out in a study of vaccination and CD4 T cells after COVID-19. The Oncomine TCR Beta short-read assay generated sequence data from the DNA of cultured CD4+ T cells. Genomic DNA was drawn out of CD4+ T cells grown in culture. TCRdb reprocessed the PCR reads via MiXCR and lists one record per CDR3 protein. This sample has about 26,000 distinct CDR3 sequences, with around half found just once. The table lists this clonotype with a few counts. Its antigen is unknown. Regarding treatment: roughly ten-day PBMC culture with coronavirus spike peptide pools or control peptides (ViraFEST assay). The sequence derives from a human donor who received a COVID-19 vaccine. Sequencing used CD4+ T cells from blood, cultured in vitro, obtained before SARS-CoV-2 vaccination.

The CDR3 loop reads CSASFGQYNQPQHF. Here the CDR3 DNA reads TGCAGTGCTAGTTTCGGACAGTACAATCAGCCCCAGCATTTT. This chain connects TRBV20-1 to TRBJ1-5; the D gene is possibly TRBD1 (6 bases). The CDR3 loop spans 14 amino acids. The V end lost 3 bases, the J end lost 3 bases, and 12 bases lay between the germline ends. Germline V gives CDR1 DFQATT, CDR2 SNEGSKA (reference sequence).